The 12 T cell receptor beta chains presented below share a single source sample, sequenced in a study of T-cell reconstitution after alpha-beta-depleted transplantation in children. During its preparation, the TCRbeta library received unique molecular identifiers. TCRdb reprocessed the PCR reads via MiXCR and lists one record per CDR3 protein. The sample includes about a million distinct CDR3 sequences, about 29% seen only once; the top ten take approximately 30%. The source material was PBMCs, mostly from graft donor cells, sampled 360 days after TCRalphabeta/CD19-depleted stem cell transplant. The receptors here all came from a boy in the first two years of life who had a stem cell transplant for SCID, so the T cells may come from the graft donor.

The gene calls are TRBV6-1 and TRBJ2-4; D is possibly TRBD1 or TRBD2 (6 bases each). Trimming pared 3 bases from V and 7 bases from J, leaving 16 bases between. Germline V CDR1 and CDR2: MNHNS, SASEGT. The length of the CDR3 is 15 residues. The CDR3 sequence: CASSDPGTGGNIQYF. CDR3 in DNA: TGTGCCAGCAGTGACCCCGGGACTGGGGGCAACATTCAGTACTTC.

This clonotype was observed once. The rearrangement joins TRBV6-1 to TRBJ2-4; D possibly corresponds to TRBD2 (5 bases). The germline V and J ends were trimmed by 6 bases and 0 bases, with 12 bases remaining between them. The CDR3 covers 15 residues. CDR1 and CDR2 from the germline V gene are MNHNS and SASEGT. CDR3 nucleotide sequence: TGTGCCAGCAGAGGAGCGGCCCTAGCCAAAAACATTCAGTACTTC. It encodes CASRGAALAKNIQYF.

This clonotype was counted a few times. The gene calls are TRBV5-6 and TRBJ2-1; D gene uncertain. Germline V gene lookup returns CDR1 SGHDT and CDR2 YYEEEE. Trimming took off 3 bases at V and 4 bases at J, with 11 bases between the two ends. The CDR3 length is 14 residues. The chain's CDR3 is CASSSRRSYNEQFF. CDR3 DNA: TGTGCCAGCAGCTCGCGACGATCATACAATGAGCAGTTCTTC.

This chain uses TRBV5-1 with TRBJ2-3; 8 bases fit TRBD1. The junction had 7 bases not matched to a gene; V was cut back by 4 bases and J by 6 bases. From germline, CDR1 is SGHRS and CDR2 YFSETQ. CDR3 length: 14 residues. CDR3 residues: CASSHTDRADTQYF. CDR3 DNA: TGCGCCAGCAGCCACACGGACAGGGCGGATACGCAGTATTTT.

CDR3 sequence: CSVSGREIANEQYF. In nucleotides, the CDR3 is TGCAGCGTATCGGGGAGGGAAATCGCGAACGAGCAGTACTTC. The chain links TRBV29-1 to TRBJ2-7; 7 nucleotides line up with TRBD2. This CDR3 is 14 amino acids long. V was pared by 6 bases and J by 5 bases, with 13 bases of the junction left unmatched. Germline V gene data show CDR1 as SQVTM and CDR2 as ANQGSEA.

This clonotype was counted between two and nine times. The chain employs TRBV5-5 and TRBJ2-1; maybe TRBD1 (6 bases). Germline V gene data show CDR1 as SGHKS and CDR2 as YYEKEE (reference sequence). V lost 4 bases and J 11 bases, leaving 10 bases between the germline ends. The CDR3 runs to 11 residues. The CDR3 region has the DNA TGTGCCAGCAGCCCCGGGACACAGCAGTTCTTC. Protein product: CASSPGTQQFF.

This clonotype was counted only a few times. The chain employs TRBV12-3 or TRBV12-4 and TRBJ2-3, with 7 bases that match TRBD2. This CDR3 contains 15 residues. The V and J ends lost 5 bases and 5 bases, in that order; junction bases with no gene match: 10. The CDR3 DNA is TGTGCCAGCAGTATGACCGGGACTAAGGTAGATACGCAGTATTTT. Its protein is CASSMTGTKVDTQYF.

This clonotype was seen more than once but under ten times. V and J are TRBV20-1 and TRBJ2-3; 9 bases line up with TRBD2. With 3 bases clipped from V and 4 bases from J, the junction kept 5 bases outside the gene matches. This CDR3 has 14 amino acids. Germline V gene data show CDR1 as DFQATT and CDR2 as SNEGSKA (reference sequence). CDR3 coding DNA: TGCAGTGCTAGTCTAGCGGGGTCCGCAGATACGCAGTATTTT. Encoded protein: CSASLAGSADTQYF.

V and J are TRBV5-1 and TRBJ2-7; 9 positions agree with TRBD1. The germline gives CDR1 SGHRS, CDR2 YFSETQ. The CDR3 loop spans 16 amino acids. V gave up 1 base and J gave up 3 bases; unmatched junction bases: 8. CDR3 DNA: TGCGCCAGCAGCTTGCCTACCGGGACAGGGAGCTACGAGCAGTACTTC. Amino acids: CASSLPTGTGSYEQYF.

The V and J genes are TRBV5-1 and TRBJ2-5, with D unresolved. V lost 1 base to trimming and J lost 2 bases, with 9 bases between them. In germline, CDR1 is SGHRS, CDR2 YFSETQ. The CDR3 sequence is 14 residues long. The CDR3 nucleotides are TGCGCCAGCAGCTTGTTGGCACAACAAGAGACCCAGTACTTC. Protein sequence: CASSLLAQQETQYF.

The chain is built from TRBV5-1 and TRBJ1-2; D is undetermined. Germline V gene sequence: CDR1 SGHRS, CDR2 YFSETQ. CDR3 length: 13 residues. Trimming took off 2 bases at V and 4 bases at J, with 9 bases between the two ends. The CDR3 protein is CASSFDPLYGYTF. The CDR3, as DNA: TGCGCCAGCAGCTTTGACCCTCTCTATGGCTACACCTTC.

The chain employs TRBV20-1 and TRBJ1-2; D uncertain. Germline V gives CDR1 DFQATT, CDR2 SNEGSKA (reference sequence). The V gene lost 4 bases and the J gene lost 2 bases, with 14 bases spanning the gap. The CDR3 covers 14 residues. The CDR3 spells CSAISKRLNYGYTF. In DNA form, the CDR3 reads TGCAGTGCTATCTCAAAGAGGCTGAACTATGGCTACACCTTC.